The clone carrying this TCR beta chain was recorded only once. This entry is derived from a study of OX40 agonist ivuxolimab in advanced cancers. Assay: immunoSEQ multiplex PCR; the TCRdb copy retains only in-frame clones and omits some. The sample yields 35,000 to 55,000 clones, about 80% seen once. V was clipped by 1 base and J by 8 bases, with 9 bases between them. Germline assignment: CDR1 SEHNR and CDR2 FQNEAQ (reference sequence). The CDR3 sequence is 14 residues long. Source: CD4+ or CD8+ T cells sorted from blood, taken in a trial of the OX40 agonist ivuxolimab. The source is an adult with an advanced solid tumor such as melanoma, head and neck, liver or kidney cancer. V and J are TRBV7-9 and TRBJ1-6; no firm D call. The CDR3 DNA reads TGTGCCAGCAGCTTAGTGGGATCTCATTCACCCCTCCACTTT. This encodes CASSLVGSHSPLHF.